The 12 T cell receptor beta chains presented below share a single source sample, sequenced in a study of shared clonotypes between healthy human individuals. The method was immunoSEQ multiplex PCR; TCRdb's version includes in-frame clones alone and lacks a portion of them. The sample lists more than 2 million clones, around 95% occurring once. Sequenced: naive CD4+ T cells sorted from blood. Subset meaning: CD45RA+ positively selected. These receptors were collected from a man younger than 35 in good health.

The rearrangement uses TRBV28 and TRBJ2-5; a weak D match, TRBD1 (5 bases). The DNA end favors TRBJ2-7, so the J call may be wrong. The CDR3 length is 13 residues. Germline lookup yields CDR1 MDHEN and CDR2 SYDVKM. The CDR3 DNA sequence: TGTGCCAGCAGTTTAGAGACAGTGTACGAGCAGTACTTC. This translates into CASSLETVYEQYF.

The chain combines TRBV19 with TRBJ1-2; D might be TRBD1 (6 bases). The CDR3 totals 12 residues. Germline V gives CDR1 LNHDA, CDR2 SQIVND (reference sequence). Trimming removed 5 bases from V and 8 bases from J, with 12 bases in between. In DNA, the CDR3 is TGTGCCAGTAGTGGGTACAGGGTCGGCTACACCTTC. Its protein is CASSGYRVGYTF.

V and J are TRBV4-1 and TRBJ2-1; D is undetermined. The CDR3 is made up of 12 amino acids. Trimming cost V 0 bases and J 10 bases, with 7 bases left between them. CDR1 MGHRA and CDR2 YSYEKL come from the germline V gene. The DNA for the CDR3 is TGCGCCAGCAGCCAAGAGATTACAGAGCAGTTCTTC. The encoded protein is CASSQEITEQFF.

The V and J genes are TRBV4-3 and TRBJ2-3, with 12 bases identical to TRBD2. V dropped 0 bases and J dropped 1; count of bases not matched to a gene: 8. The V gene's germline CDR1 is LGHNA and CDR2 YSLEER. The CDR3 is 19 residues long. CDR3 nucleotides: TGCGCCAGCAGCCAAGAAGGGCTAGCGGGAGGGCCTGGCACAGATACGCAGTATTTT. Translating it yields CASSQEGLAGGPGTDTQYF.

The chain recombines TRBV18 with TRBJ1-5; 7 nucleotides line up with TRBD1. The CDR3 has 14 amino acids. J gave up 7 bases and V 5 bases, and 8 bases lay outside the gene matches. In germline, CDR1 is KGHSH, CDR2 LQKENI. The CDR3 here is CASSEQGTGQPQHF. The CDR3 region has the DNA TGTGCCAGCTCAGAACAGGGGACGGGGCAGCCCCAGCATTTT.

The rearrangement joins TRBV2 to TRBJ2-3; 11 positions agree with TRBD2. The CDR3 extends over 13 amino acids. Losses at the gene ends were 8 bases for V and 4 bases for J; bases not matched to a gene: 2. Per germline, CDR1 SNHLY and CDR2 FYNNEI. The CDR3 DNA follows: TGTGCCAGCCGGACTAGCGGGTCAGATACGCAGTATTTT. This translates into CASRTSGSDTQYF.

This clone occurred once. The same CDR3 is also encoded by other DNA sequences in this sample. The DNA of the CDR3 is TGTGCCAGCAGCTTAGCAGGGGGGAACGAGCAGTACTTC. Protein product: CASSLAGGNEQYF. The chain is built from TRBV7-9 and TRBJ2-7; the D gene could be TRBD1 or TRBD2 (6 bases each). The length of the CDR3 is 13 residues. Germline V gene data show CDR1 as SEHNR and CDR2 as FQNEAQ (reference sequence). V lost 0 bases and J lost 5, with 8 bases in between.

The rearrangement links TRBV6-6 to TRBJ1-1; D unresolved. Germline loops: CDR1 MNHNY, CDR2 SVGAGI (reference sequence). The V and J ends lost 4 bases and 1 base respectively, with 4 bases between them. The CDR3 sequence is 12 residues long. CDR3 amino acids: CASSFRNTEAFF. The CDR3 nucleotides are TGTGCCAGCAGTTTCAGGAACACTGAAGCTTTCTTT.

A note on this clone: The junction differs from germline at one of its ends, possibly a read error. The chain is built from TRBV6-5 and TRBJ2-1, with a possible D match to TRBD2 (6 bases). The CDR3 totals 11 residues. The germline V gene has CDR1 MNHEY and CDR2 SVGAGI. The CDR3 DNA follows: TGTGCCGGCAGATCAAGAAGGGAGGAATTCTTC. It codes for CAGRSRREEFF.

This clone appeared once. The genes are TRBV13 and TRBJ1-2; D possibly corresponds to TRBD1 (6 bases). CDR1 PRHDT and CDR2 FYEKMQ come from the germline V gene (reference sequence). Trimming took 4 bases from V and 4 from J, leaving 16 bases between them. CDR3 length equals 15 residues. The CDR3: CASSSPGHQVYGYTF. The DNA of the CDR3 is TGTGCCAGCAGCTCTCCGGGACACCAAGTCTATGGCTACACCTTC.

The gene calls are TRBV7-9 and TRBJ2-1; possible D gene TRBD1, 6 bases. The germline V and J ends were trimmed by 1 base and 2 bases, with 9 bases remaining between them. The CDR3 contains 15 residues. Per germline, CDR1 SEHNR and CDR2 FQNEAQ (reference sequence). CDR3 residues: CASSLDGQTYNEQFF. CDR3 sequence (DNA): TGTGCCAGCAGCTTAGACGGACAGACCTACAATGAGCAGTTCTTC.

The CDR3 loop reads CATSRVTKNTDTQYF. The CDR3 DNA reads as TGTGCCACCAGCAGAGTTACAAAGAACACAGATACGCAGTATTTT. The chain uses TRBV15 and TRBJ2-3; no reliable D call. The germline CDR1 and CDR2 sequences are LNHNV and YYDKDF (reference sequence). There are 15 residues in the CDR3. Trimming took off 1 base at V and 2 bases at J, with 10 bases between the two ends.